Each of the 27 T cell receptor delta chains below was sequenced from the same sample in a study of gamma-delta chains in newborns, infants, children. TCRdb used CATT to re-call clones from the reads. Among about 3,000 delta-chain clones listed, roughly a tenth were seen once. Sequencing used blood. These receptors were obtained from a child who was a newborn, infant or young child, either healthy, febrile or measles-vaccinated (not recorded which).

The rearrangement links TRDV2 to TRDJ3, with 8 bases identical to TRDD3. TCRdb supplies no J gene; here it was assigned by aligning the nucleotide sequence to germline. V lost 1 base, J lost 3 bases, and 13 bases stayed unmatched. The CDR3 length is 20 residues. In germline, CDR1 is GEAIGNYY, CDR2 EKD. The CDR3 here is CACDTCEDGGINWDTRQMFF. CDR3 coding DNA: TGTGCCTGTGACACTTGTGAAGACGGGGGGATAAACTGGGACACCCGACAGATGTTTTTC.

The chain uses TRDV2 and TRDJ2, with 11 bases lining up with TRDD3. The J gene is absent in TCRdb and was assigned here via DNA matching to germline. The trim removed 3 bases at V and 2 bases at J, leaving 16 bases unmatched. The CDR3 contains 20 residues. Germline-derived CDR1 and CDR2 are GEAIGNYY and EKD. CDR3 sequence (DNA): TGTGCCTGTGACCCGGGTTGTTCTGGGGGATACAGGACGTTGACAGCACAACTCTTCTTT. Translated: CACDPGCSGGYRTLTAQLFF.

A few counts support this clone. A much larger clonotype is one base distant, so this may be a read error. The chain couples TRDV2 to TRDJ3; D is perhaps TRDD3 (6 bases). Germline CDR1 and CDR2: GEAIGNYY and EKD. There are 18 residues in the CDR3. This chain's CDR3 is CACVTVGARSWDTRQMFF. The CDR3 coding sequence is TGTGCCTGTGTCACCGTGGGGGCCCGCTCCTGGGACACCCGACAGATGTTTTTC.

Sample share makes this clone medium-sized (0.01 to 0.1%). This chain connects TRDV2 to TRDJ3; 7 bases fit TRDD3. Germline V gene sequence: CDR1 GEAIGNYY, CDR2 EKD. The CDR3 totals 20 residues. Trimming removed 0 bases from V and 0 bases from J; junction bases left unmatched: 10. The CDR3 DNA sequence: TGTGCCTGTGACACCGTGGGGGAATTGGGGAGCTCCTGGGACACCCGACAGATGTTTTTC. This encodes CACDTVGELGSSWDTRQMFF.

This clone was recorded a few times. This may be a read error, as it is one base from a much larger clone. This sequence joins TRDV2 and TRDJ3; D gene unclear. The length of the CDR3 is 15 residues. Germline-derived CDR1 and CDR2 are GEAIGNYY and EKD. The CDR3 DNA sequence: TGTGCCTGTGACACTGGGTCCTGGAACACCCGACAGATGTTTTTC. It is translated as CACDTGSWNTRQMFF.

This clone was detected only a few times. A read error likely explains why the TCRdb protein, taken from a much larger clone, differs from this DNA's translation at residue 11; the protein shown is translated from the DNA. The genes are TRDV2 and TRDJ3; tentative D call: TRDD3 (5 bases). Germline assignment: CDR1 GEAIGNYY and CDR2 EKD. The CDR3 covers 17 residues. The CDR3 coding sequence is TGTGCCTGTGACACCCTACTGGAAAGGTGGGGCACCCGACAGATGTTTTTC. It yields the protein CACDTLLERWGTRQMFF.

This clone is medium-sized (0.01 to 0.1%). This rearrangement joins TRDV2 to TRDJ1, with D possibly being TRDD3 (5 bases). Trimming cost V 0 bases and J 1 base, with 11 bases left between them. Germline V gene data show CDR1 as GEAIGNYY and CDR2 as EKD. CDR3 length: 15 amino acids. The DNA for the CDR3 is TGTGCCTGTGACACCGTGGGGTTTCTCACCGATAAACTCATCTTT. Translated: CACDTVGFLTDKLIF.

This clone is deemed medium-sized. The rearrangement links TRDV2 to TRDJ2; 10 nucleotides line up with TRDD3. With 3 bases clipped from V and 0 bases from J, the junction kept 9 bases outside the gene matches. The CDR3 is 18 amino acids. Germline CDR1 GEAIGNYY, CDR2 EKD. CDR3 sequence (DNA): TGTGCCTGTGACCCCGTGGGGGATACTTCCCCTTTGACAGCACAACTCTTCTTT. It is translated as CACDPVGDTSPLTAQLFF.

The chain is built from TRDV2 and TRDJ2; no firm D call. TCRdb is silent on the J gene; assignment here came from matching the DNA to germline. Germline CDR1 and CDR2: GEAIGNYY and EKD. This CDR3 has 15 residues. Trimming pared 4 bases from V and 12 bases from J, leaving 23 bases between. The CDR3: CACEQTVGYTEKLFF. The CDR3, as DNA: TGTGCCTGTGAACAGACTGTGGGTTACACCGAAAAACTCTTCTTT.

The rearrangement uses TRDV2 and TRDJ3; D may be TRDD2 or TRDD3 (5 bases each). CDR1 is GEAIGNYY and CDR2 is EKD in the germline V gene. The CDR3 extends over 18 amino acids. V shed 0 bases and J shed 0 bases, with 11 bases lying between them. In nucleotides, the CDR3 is TGTGCCTGTGACACCGTGGGGCCTACCTCCTGGGACACCCGACAGATGTTTTTC. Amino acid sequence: CACDTVGPTSWDTRQMFF.

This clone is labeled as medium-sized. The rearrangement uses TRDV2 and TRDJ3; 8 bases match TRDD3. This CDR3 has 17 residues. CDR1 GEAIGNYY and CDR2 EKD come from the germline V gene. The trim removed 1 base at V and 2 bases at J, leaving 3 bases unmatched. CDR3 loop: CACDTGYDPWDTRQMFF. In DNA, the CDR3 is TGTGCCTGTGACACGGGATACGACCCCTGGGACACCCGACAGATGTTTTTC.

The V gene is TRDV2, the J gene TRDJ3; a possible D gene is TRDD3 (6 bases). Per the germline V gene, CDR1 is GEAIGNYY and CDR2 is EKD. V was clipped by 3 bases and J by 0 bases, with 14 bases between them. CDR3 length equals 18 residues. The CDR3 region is CACDWGFPHSWDTRQMFF. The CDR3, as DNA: TGTGCCTGTGACTGGGGGTTCCCGCACTCCTGGGACACCCGACAGATGTTTTTC.

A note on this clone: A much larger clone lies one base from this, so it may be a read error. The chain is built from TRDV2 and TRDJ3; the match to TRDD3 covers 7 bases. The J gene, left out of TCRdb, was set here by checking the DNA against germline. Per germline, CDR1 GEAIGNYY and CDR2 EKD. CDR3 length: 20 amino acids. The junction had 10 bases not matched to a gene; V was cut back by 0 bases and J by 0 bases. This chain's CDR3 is CACDTVGWGTSSWDTRQMFF. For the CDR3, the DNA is TGTGCCTGTGACACCGTGGGGTGGGGGACAAGCTCCTGGGACACCCGACAGATGTTTTTC.

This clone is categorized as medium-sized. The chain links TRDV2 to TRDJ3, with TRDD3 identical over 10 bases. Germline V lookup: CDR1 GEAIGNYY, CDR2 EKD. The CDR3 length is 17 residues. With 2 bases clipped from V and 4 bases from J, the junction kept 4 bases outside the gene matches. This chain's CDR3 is CACDSTGGFWDTRQMFF. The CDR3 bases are TGTGCCTGTGACAGTACTGGGGGATTTTGGGACACCCGACAGATGTTTTTC.

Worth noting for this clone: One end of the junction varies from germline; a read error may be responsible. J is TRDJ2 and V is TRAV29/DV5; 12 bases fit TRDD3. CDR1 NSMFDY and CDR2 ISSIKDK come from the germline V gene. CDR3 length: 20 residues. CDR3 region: CAASAAAWGIRPLLTVQLFF. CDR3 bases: TGTGCAGCAAGCGCGGCCGCCTGGGGGATACGCCCTCTTTTGACAGTACAACTCTTCTTT.

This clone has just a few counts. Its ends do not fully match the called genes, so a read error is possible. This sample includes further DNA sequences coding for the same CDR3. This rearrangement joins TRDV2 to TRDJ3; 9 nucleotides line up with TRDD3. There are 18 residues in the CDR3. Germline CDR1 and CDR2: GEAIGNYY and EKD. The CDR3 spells CACDILGENSWDTRQMFF. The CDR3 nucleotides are TGTGCCTGTGACATACTGGGGGAAAACTCCTGGGACACTCGACAGATGTTTTTC.

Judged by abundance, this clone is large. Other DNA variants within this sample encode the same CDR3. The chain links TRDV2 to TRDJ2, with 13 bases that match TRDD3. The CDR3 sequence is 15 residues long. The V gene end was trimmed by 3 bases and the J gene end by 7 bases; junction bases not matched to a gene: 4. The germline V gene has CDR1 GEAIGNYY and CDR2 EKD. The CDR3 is CACDVLGDTGAQLFF. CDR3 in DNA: TGTGCCTGTGACGTACTGGGGGATACGGGAGCACAACTCTTCTTT.

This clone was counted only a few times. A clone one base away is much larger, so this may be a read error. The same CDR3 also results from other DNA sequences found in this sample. CDR3 loop: CACDTWGYGAWDTRQMFF. CDR3 nucleotides: TGTGCCTGTGACACCTGGGGATATGGGGCCTGGGACACCCGACAGATGTTTTTC. The rearrangement uses TRDV2 and TRDJ3; 7 bases fit TRDD3. The V gene's germline CDR1 is GEAIGNYY and CDR2 EKD. After removal of 0 bases from V and 2 bases from J, the junction contained 6 bases not matched to a gene. This CDR3 has 18 residues.

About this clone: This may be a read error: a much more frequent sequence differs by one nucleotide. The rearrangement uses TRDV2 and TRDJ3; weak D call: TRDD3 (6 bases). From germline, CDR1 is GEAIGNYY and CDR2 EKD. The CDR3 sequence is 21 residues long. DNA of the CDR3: TGTGCCTGTGACACGCCCGGAAGTGGCTGGATACACTCCTGGGACACCCGACAGACGTTTTTC. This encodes CACDTPGSGWIHSWDTRQTFF.

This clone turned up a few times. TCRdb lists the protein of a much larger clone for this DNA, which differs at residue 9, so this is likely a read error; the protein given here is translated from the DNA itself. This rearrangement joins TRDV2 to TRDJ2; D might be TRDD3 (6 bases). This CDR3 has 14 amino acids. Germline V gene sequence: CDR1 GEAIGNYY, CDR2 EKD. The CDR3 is CACDLGSLPAQLFF. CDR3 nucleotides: TGTGCCTGTGACCTGGGGTCTTTGCCAGCACAACTCTTCTTT.

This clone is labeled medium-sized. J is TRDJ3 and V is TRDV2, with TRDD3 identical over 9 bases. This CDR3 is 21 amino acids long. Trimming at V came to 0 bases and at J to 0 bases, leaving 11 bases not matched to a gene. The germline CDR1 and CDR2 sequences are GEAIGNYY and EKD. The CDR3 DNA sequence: TGTGCCTGTGACACCGGAGGGGGGATACTAAAGCCCTCCTGGGACACCCGACAGATGTTTTTC. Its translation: CACDTGGGILKPSWDTRQMFF.

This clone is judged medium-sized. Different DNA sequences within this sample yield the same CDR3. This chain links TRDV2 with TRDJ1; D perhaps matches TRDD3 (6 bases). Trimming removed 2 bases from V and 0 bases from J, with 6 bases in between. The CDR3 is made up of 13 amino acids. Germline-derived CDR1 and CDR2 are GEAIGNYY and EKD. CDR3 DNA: TGTGCCTGTGACAGGGGATACACCGATAAACTCATCTTT. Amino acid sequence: CACDRGYTDKLIF.

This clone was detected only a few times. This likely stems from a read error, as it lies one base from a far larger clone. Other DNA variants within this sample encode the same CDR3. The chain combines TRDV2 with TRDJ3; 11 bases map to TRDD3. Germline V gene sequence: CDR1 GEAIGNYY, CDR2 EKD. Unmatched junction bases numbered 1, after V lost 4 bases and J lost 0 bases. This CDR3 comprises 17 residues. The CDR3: CACDTGGYSWDTRQMFF. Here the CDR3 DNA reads TGTGCCTGTGATACTGGGGGATACTCCTGGGACACCCGACAGATGTTTTTC.

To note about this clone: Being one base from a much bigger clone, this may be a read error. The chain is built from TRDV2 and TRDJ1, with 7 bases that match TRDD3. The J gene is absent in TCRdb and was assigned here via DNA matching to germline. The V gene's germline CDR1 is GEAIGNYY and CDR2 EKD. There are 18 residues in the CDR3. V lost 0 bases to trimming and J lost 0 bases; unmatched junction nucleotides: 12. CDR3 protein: CACDTWTGEGGYTDKLIF. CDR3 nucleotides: TGTGCCTGTGACACCTGGACGGGGGAAGGGGGATACACCGATAAACTCATCTTT.

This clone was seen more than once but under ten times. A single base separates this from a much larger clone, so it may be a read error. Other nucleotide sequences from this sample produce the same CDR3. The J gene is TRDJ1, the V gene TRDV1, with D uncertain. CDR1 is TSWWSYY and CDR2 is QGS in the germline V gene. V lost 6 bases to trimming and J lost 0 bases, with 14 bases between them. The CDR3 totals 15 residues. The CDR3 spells CALGEKSPYTDKLIF. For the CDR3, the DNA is TGTGCTCTTGGAGAAAAGAGCCCTTACACCGATAAACTCATCTTT.

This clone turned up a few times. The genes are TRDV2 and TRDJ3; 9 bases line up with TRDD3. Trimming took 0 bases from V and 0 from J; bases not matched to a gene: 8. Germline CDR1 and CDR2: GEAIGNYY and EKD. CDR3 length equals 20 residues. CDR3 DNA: TGTGCCTGTGACACCGGCTGGGGGATCCCCAGCTCCTGGGACACCCGACAGATGTTTTTC. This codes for CACDTGWGIPSSWDTRQMFF.

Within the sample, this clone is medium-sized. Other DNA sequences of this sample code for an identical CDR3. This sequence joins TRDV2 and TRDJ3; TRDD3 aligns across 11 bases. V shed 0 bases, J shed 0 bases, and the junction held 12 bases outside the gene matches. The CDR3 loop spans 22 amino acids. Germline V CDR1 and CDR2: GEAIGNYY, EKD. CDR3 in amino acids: CACDTGWVGDTPSSWDTRQMFF. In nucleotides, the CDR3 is TGTGCCTGTGACACCGGCTGGGTGGGGGATACGCCTAGCTCCTGGGACACCCGACAGATGTTTTTC.